The 8 T cell receptor beta chains below were found in one sample sequenced in a study of STAT5B mutations in CD4+ large granular lymphocyte leukemia. This table comes from immunoSEQ multiplex PCR, and its TCRdb copy is limited to in-frame clones, with some not included. The table shows about 22,000 clones, with over 80% occurring only once. The sample consisted of CD4+ T cells from blood buffy coats. These receptor sequences come from a human donor in good health.

The chain is built from TRBV4-1 and TRBJ1-1; D perhaps matches TRBD1 (5 bases). The CDR3 is made up of 16 amino acids. The V gene's germline CDR1 is MGHRA and CDR2 YSYEKL. The V end was cut by 0 bases, the J end by 0 bases, with 11 bases between. In DNA, the CDR3 is TGCGCCAGCAGCCAAGAGGGCGGGGGGATGAACACTGAAGCTTTCTTT. Translation: CASSQEGGGMNTEAFF.

In its sample, this clone was seen once. V is TRBV5-6 and J is TRBJ2-5; 10 nucleotides align to TRBD1. V gave up 3 bases and J gave up 3 bases; unmatched junction bases: 8. The CDR3 contains 16 residues. Per the germline V gene, CDR1 is SGHDT and CDR2 is YYEEEE. The CDR3 coding sequence is TGTGCCAGCAGCTCCTATTTCGGGACAGGGGAAGAGACCCAGTACTTC. The encoded protein is CASSSYFGTGEETQYF.

The chain recombines TRBV7-2 with TRBJ1-1; 8 bases are shared with TRBD1. Trimming removed 2 bases from V and 6 bases from J; junction bases left unmatched: 8. The CDR3 has 15 residues. The germline V gene encodes CDR1 SGHTA and CDR2 FQGNSA. This chain's CDR3 is CASSLLGQVSPEAFF. CDR3 nucleotide sequence: TGTGCCAGCAGCTTACTGGGACAGGTCTCTCCTGAAGCTTTCTTT.

This sequence joins TRBV6-5 and TRBJ1-3, with 9 bases matching TRBD1. Germline V lookup: CDR1 MNHEY, CDR2 SVGAGI. CDR3 length equals 15 residues. J gave up 4 bases and V 3 bases, and 4 bases lay outside the gene matches. In nucleotides, the CDR3 is TGTGCCAGCAGTTATGGGACAGGGTTCGGAAACACCATATATTTT. As protein: CASSYGTGFGNTIYF.

There are a few counts of this clone. The chain uses TRBV7-9 and TRBJ2-7; D possibly matches TRBD1 or TRBD2 (5 bases each). Trimming removed 2 bases at V and 5 bases at J, with 16 bases between. Germline V gene sequence: CDR1 SEHNR, CDR2 FQNEAQ (reference sequence). The CDR3 covers 15 residues. The CDR3 DNA sequence: TGTGCCAGCAGCTTATCGGGACCCGAGAGTCACGAGCAGTACTTC. Its protein product is CASSLSGPESHEQYF.

The rearrangement uses TRBV6-6 and TRBJ2-6; D is perhaps TRBD1 (6 bases). CDR1 is MNHNY and CDR2 is SVGAGI in the germline V gene (reference sequence). This CDR3 has 16 amino acids. Between the trimmed V and J ends, which lost 5 bases and 0 bases, there was a span of 11 bases. This CDR3 is CASSPTGSSGANVLTF. The CDR3 DNA is TGTGCCAGCAGTCCTACAGGGAGCTCTGGGGCCAACGTCCTGACTTTC.

The J gene is TRBJ1-5, the V gene TRBV15, with D possibly matching TRBD1 (6 bases). Germline lookup yields CDR1 LNHNV and CDR2 YYDKDF (reference sequence). The CDR3 length is 15 residues. Trimming removed 4 bases from V and 4 bases from J, with 14 bases in between. In DNA, the CDR3 is TGTGCCACCAGCACCACTGGACAGTCAAATCAGCCCCAGCATTTT. This translates into CATSTTGQSNQPQHF.

V is TRBV7-8 and J is TRBJ1-2; D might be TRBD1 (5 bases). There are 17 residues in the CDR3. V lost 4 bases and J 2 bases, leaving 20 bases between the germline ends. CDR1 SGHVS and CDR2 FQNEAQ come from the germline V gene. In DNA, the CDR3 is TGTGCCAGCAGCTGGGGGGACGGATTGATCAAAAACTATGGCTACACCTTC. The encoded protein is CASSWGDGLIKNYGYTF.